One and the same sample provided the 13 T cell receptor beta chains below, sequenced in a study of T-cell reconstitution after alpha-beta-depleted transplantation in children. Preparation of the TCRbeta library was carried out with unique molecular identifiers. TCRdb re-called the PCR reads through MiXCR, storing one row per CDR3 protein. The data hold approximately 230,000 distinct CDR3 sequences, with about a quarter observed a single time. Sequencing used PBMCs, obtained before TCRalphabeta/CD19-depleted stem cell transplant. The receptors were sampled from a girl aged 2-10 years with Fanconi anemia, due to receive a stem cell transplant.

This chain uses TRBV29-1 with TRBJ2-5, with D perhaps TRBD2 (6 bases). Germline V gene lookup returns CDR1 SQVTM and CDR2 ANQGSEA. CDR3 length: 12 residues. V lost 4 bases and J lost 6, with 12 bases in between. CDR3 in amino acids: CSVGLVQKTQYF. The DNA for the CDR3 is TGCAGCGTTGGACTAGTACAAAAGACCCAGTACTTC.

This clonotype was counted between two and nine times. The V and J genes are TRBV15 and TRBJ2-3, with D tentatively TRBD2 (6 bases). V was cut by 3 bases and J by 2 bases, with 24 bases left in between. CDR3 length: 19 amino acids. Germline values: CDR1 LNHNV, CDR2 YYDKDF (reference sequence). The CDR3 here is CATSRDMGLTSSFTDTQYF. DNA for the CDR3: TGTGCCACCAGCAGGGATATGGGACTCACTAGTTCTTTCACAGATACGCAGTATTTT.

The chain couples TRBV25-1 to TRBJ1-2, with 8 nucleotides matching TRBD1. The CDR3 has 14 residues. V was clipped by 6 bases and J by 2 bases; unmatched bases: 5. CDR1 is MGHDK and CDR2 is SYGVNS in the germline V gene. As DNA, the CDR3 is TGTGCCAGCAGCGTCGGACAGGGAAACTATGGCTACACCTTC. Encoded protein: CASSVGQGNYGYTF.

This clonotype was seen at least ten times. This rearrangement joins TRBV29-1 to TRBJ2-1; unclear D gene. CDR1 and CDR2 (germline): SQVTM, ANQGSEA. CDR3 length: 15 amino acids. Trimming took 0 bases from V and 2 from J, leaving 11 bases between them. CDR3 nucleotide sequence: TGCAGCGTTGAAGATCCCCTAGGTCCCTACAATGAGCAGTTCTTC. This sequence encodes CSVEDPLGPYNEQFF.

This clonotype has a handful of counts. The genes are TRBV7-3 and TRBJ2-5, with 7 bases matching TRBD1. V lost 4 bases, J lost 1 base, and 9 bases stayed unmatched. CDR3 length: 16 amino acids. CDR1 and CDR2 (germline): SGHTA, FQGTGA. CDR3 DNA sequence: TGTGCCAGCAGCTCGGGACAGACTATGCTCCAAGAGACCCAGTACTTC. It is translated as CASSSGQTMLQETQYF.

Ten or more counts support this clonotype. The chain uses TRBV10-3 and TRBJ2-7; weak D call: TRBD2 (6 bases). The length of the CDR3 is 14 residues. Germline CDR1 reads ENHRY; CDR2 reads SYGVKD. V shed 7 bases and J shed 0 bases, with 13 bases lying between them. CDR3 residues: CAITSAGSSYEQYF. Here the CDR3 DNA reads TGTGCCATCACTAGCGCAGGAAGCTCCTACGAGCAGTACTTC.

The rearrangement links TRBV28 to TRBJ2-7, with D tentatively TRBD2 (6 bases). CDR3 length: 13 amino acids. With 6 bases removed from V and 5 bases from J, the gap between germline ends came to 14 bases. CDR1 MDHEN and CDR2 SYDVKM come from the germline V gene. The CDR3 is CASREGVANEQYF. The CDR3 DNA follows: TGTGCCAGCAGGGAGGGAGTCGCAAACGAGCAGTACTTC.

Many counts were recorded for this clonotype. The chain has TRBV9 and TRBJ2-7, with TRBD1 matching over 8 bases. Germline values: CDR1 SGDLS, CDR2 YYNGEE. This CDR3 region has 15 residues. Trimming took 4 bases from V and 6 from J; bases not matched to a gene: 12. CDR3 sequence (DNA): TGTGCCAGCAGCCCCCGCGGACAGGGTCCCCTCGAGCAGTACTTC. Protein product: CASSPRGQGPLEQYF.

This clonotype was observed many times. The chain carries TRBV12-3 or TRBV12-4 and TRBJ1-2; D is unresolved. V was trimmed by 8 bases and J by 4 bases, leaving 20 bases between them. The CDR3 covers 15 residues. CDR3 DNA: TGTGCCAGCCTCATGAGGTCCCACACCCTCTATGGCTACACCTTC. It translates to CASLMRSHTLYGYTF.

This clonotype was picked up a small number of times. The rearrangement uses TRBV11-2 and TRBJ2-7; tentatively, D is TRBD1 (6 bases). CDR1 is SGHAT and CDR2 is FQNNGV in the germline V gene. Trimming took off 4 bases at V and 3 bases at J, with 13 bases between the two ends. This CDR3 is 14 amino acids long. In nucleotides, the CDR3 is TGTGCCAGCAGCTCTTTTTACAGGGACTACGAGCAGTACTTC. This codes for CASSSFYRDYEQYF.

This clonotype was counted ten times or more. The chain has TRBV15 and TRBJ2-5; TRBD1 agrees at 9 bases. From germline, CDR1 is LNHNV and CDR2 YYDKDF (reference sequence). The CDR3 has 16 residues. V shed 4 bases and J 4 bases; nucleotides not matched to a gene: 10. The CDR3 DNA reads TGTGCCACCAGCACTCAGGGACAGGGTCGTCGAGAGACCCAGTACTTC. Amino acids: CATSTQGQGRRETQYF.

The rearrangement uses TRBV5-1 and TRBJ1-2; D gene ambiguous. The germline V gene has CDR1 SGHRS and CDR2 YFSETQ. V was shortened by 0 bases and J by 4 bases, with 10 bases between the two germline ends. This CDR3 is built from 14 residues. The CDR3 loop reads CASSLVTGSYGYTF. DNA for the CDR3: TGCGCCAGCAGCTTGGTAACTGGTTCCTATGGCTACACCTTC.

The chain uses TRBV20-1 and TRBJ1-1, with 9 nucleotides matching TRBD1. Germline CDR1 DFQATT, CDR2 SNEGSKA (reference sequence). V lost 6 bases, J lost 11 bases, and 7 bases stayed unmatched. CDR3 length: 11 residues. The CDR3 DNA follows: TGCAGTGCATCAGGGACAGGGTTGGCTTTCTTT. This encodes CSASGTGLAFF.